The rows below give T cell receptor beta chains drawn from one sample of a study of blood T cell repertoires in COVID-19. The protocol was immunoSEQ multiplex PCR, while the TCRdb copy is restricted to in-frame clones and leaves out a portion. The table has 240,000 or so clones, about three quarters seen once. The sequenced material came from peripheral blood. All receptors come from a woman older than 75 with acute or convalescent COVID-19. Both conserved end residues are part of each CDR3. Fields, in order: J gene, clone size, D gene, V gene, CDR3 length, CDR3 DNA, CDR3 protein. D genes are given only for firm matches. The size of a clone is reported for some rows only, either as once, few or many, or as a class for expanded clones.

TRBJ1-1,.,TRBD1,TRBV7-2,17,TGTGCCAGCAGCTTGGCCCAGGGGGCGTTAAGCGGTACTGAAGCTTTCTTT,CASSLAQGALSGTEAFF
TRBJ2-1,.,TRBD2,TRBV11-2,18,TGTGCCAGCAGCATAGGCCTTAGCGGGGGCCCCTACTACAATGAGCAGTTCTTC,CASSIGLSGGPYYNEQFF
TRBJ1-5,.,TRBD1,TRBV24-1,17,TGTGCCACCAGTGACCCCGGGACAGCCTATAGCAATCAGCCCCAGCATTTT,CATSDPGTAYSNQPQHF
TRBJ2-7,.,TRBD1,TRBV6-2/TRBV6-3,14,TGTGCCAGCAGTTACAGGACAGGGGGCCACGAGCAGTACTTC,CASSYRTGGHEQYF
TRBJ2-1,.,TRBD1,TRBV25-1,14,TGTGCCAGCAGTGACGGGACAGGGTACAATGAGCAGTTCTTC,CASSDGTGYNEQFF
TRBJ1-3,.,.,TRBV12-3/TRBV12-4,13,TGTGCCAGCACCCTGGGGCCTTTGAACACCATATATTTT,CASTLGPLNTIYF
TRBJ2-5,.,TRBD1,TRBV12-5,15,TGTGCTAGTGGTTTGGCCTCGGGACAGCAAGAGACCCAGTACTTC,CASGLASGQQETQYF
TRBJ2-5,.,.,TRBV14,15,TGTGCCAGCAGCCGTGGGCGGGGGCCTCAAGAGACCCAGTACTTC,CASSRGRGPQETQYF
TRBJ1-2,.,.,TRBV6-5,14,TGTGCCAGCAAGCGCCCGGGGGGAGGGTATGGCTACACCTTC,CASKRPGGGYGYTF
TRBJ1-1,once,.,TRBV7-9,15,TGTGCCAGCCTGGAGGGGTCCACCTCGAACACTGAAGCTTTCTTT,CASLEGSTSNTEAFF
TRBJ2-3,.,.,TRBV6-1,14,TGTGCCAGCAGTGAGCAGAGACACACAGATACGCAGTATTTT,CASSEQRHTDTQYF
TRBJ1-2,.,TRBD1,TRBV6-5,14,TGTGCCAGCAGAATACAGGGGGCGGGTCATGGCTACACCTTC,CASRIQGAGHGYTF
TRBJ1-5,.,TRBD1,TRBV2,14,TGTGCCAGCAGGGGGACAGGGATACTTCAGCCCCAGCATTTT,CASRGTGILQPQHF
TRBJ1-4,.,.,TRBV6-5,14,TGTGCCAGCAGTTCGAGGGGGGGTAATGAAAAACTGTTTTTT,CASSSRGGNEKLFF
TRBJ2-1,.,.,TRBV7-9,17,TGTGCCAGCAGCTTAGGCGGGGGCAGGGTAGTCTACAATGAGCAGTTCTTC,CASSLGGGRVVYNEQFF
TRBJ2-7,.,.,TRBV6-5,15,TGTGCCAGCAGTTACTCGATAGGAAGTCGGGTCGAGCAGTACTTC,CASSYSIGSRVEQYF
TRBJ2-1,.,TRBD2,TRBV6-5,15,TGTGCCAGCAGCTACACACGGACTAGCGGTAGAGAGCAGTTCTTC,CASSYTRTSGREQFF
TRBJ2-5,.,TRBD2,TRBV19,16,TGTGCCAGTAGTACGTACGGAGCGGGAGTAGCAGAGACCCAGTACTTC,CASSTYGAGVAETQYF
TRBJ2-3,.,.,TRBV6-5,14,TGTGCCAGCCTGACCGGGGGAGCCACAGATACGCAGTATTTT,CASLTGGATDTQYF
TRBJ2-1,.,.,TRBV5-6,15,TGTGCCAGCAGCGAGACTGGGAGCTCCTACAATGAGCAGTTCTTC,CASSETGSSYNEQFF
TRBJ1-6,once,.,TRBV5-5,14,TGTGCCAGCAGCCCAACAGAGTTCAATTCACCCCTCCACTTT,CASSPTEFNSPLHF
TRBJ1-5,once,TRBD1,TRBV10-2,14,TGCGCCAGCAGTGACGACAGGGGGAATCAGCCCCAGCATTTT,CASSDDRGNQPQHF
TRBJ1-2,.,.,TRBV3-1/TRBV3-2,14,TGTGCCAGCAGCCAAGACAGGGCTAACTATGGCTACACCTTC,CASSQDRANYGYTF
TRBJ2-1,.,.,TRBV25-1,15,TGTGCCAGCACCGAAGGGGGCAGGGGGGTTTATGAGCAGTTCTTC,CASTEGGRGVYEQFF
TRBJ2-1,.,TRBD2,TRBV5-4,20,TGTGCCAGCAGCAATTCCCTAACGGGCCTAGCGGGCAGACAACTCAATGAGCAGTTCTTC,CASSNSLTGLAGRQLNEQFF
TRBJ1-1,.,TRBD1,TRBV18,15,TGTGCCAGCTCCCCCCGGGAGGGGGCTAACACTGAAGCTTTCTTT,CASSPREGANTEAFF
TRBJ2-7,.,TRBD1,TRBV29-1,13,TGCAGCGTTGTGGGACAGGGGGCTAGTAGGCAGTACTTC,CSVVGQGASRQYF
TRBJ1-5,.,.,TRBV30,14,TGTGCCTGGAGTGCAGGGACTCTTGAACAGCCCCAGCATTTT,CAWSAGTLEQPQHF
TRBJ1-3,few,.,TRBV18,14,TGTGCCAGCTCACCACAGGGGACTGGAAACACCATATATTTT,CASSPQGTGNTIYF
TRBJ1-6,.,.,TRBV6-5,14,TGTGCCAGCAGGGGGAGCTCCTATAATTCACCCCTCCACTTT,CASRGSSYNSPLHF
TRBJ2-1,.,TRBD2,TRBV5-4,15,TGTGCCAGCAGCTCGGAGGGACTAGCGACCAATGAGCAGTTCTTC,CASSSEGLATNEQFF
TRBJ2-7,few,TRBD2,TRBV5-6,17,TGTGCCAGCAGCACAAGACTAGCGGGAGCCCTGAACTACGAGCAGTACTTC,CASSTRLAGALNYEQYF
TRBJ1-6,.,TRBD1,TRBV29-1,13,TGCAGCGTTGGGGACAGCTATAATTCACCCCTCCACTTT,CSVGDSYNSPLHF
TRBJ1-5,.,.,TRBV12-3/TRBV12-4,13,TGTGCCAGCAGAAGGAGGGAGGGGCAGCCCCAGCATTTT,CASRRREGQPQHF
TRBJ2-1,.,TRBD2,TRBV24-1,16,TGTGCCACCAGTACCTCCTCAGCGGGAGGCCTAAATGAGCAGTTCTTC,CATSTSSAGGLNEQFF
TRBJ2-6,.,TRBD2,TRBV5-5,19,TGTGCCAGCAGCAACGGACTAGCGGGGGGGCCCTCTGGGGCCAACGTCCTGACTTTC,CASSNGLAGGPSGANVLTF